The 20 T cell receptor beta chains listed next were all sequenced from one sample in a study of T cells in tuberculosis. Profiling relied on immunoSEQ multiplex PCR, and the TCRdb table lists in-frame clones only, not all of them. This sample has around 45,000 clones, with roughly 94% found just once. The sequenced sample consisted of PBMCs. These receptor sequences come from a donor aged 10-29 years with latent tuberculosis or without tuberculosis infection. Some clones in this sample may be carry-over from other donors' samples.

The chain carries TRBV30 and TRBJ1-5, with 9 nucleotides matching TRBD1. This CDR3 is 15 amino acids long. Germline CDR1 and CDR2: GTSNPN and SVGIG (reference sequence). With 3 bases clipped from V and 4 bases from J, the junction kept 7 bases outside the gene matches. The CDR3: CAWRARTGANQPQHF. CDR3 nucleotide sequence: TGTGCCTGGAGGGCTCGGACAGGGGCGAATCAGCCCCAGCATTTT.

The chain combines TRBV27 with TRBJ2-1, with D tentatively TRBD2 (7 bases). Germline lookup yields CDR1 MNHEY and CDR2 SMNVEV (reference sequence). Between the trimmed V and J ends, which lost 1 base and 7 bases, there was a span of 17 bases. The length of the CDR3 is 16 residues. The DNA of the CDR3 is TGTGCCAGCAGTTTATGGGGGCGCGGGAGAGGAAATGAGCAGTTCTTC. It is translated as CASSLWGRGRGNEQFF.

The chain joins TRBV27 to TRBJ2-7; no firm D call. There are 14 residues in the CDR3. V was clipped by 5 bases and J by 2 bases, with 13 bases between them. CDR1 MNHEY and CDR2 SMNVEV come from the germline V gene (reference sequence). The CDR3 region has the DNA TGTGCCAGCAGTGAAATGCGTGCCCCCTACGAGCAGTACTTC. Translated, it gives CASSEMRAPYEQYF.

The chain combines TRBV9 with TRBJ2-1; 10 bases match TRBD2. The CDR3 is 15 amino acids. Germline V CDR1 and CDR2: SGDLS, YYNGEE. V gave up 3 bases and J gave up 4 bases; unmatched junction bases: 4. CDR3 bases: TGTGCCAGCAGCGAGCCTAGCGGGGGTTACAATGAGCAGTTCTTC. Translation gives CASSEPSGGYNEQFF. The whole variable domain, remainder taken from reference TRBV9 and TRBJ2-1, is DSGVTQTPKHLITATGQRVTLRCSPRSGDLSVYWYQQSLDQGLQFLIQYYNGEERAKGNILERFSAQQFPDLHSELNLSSLELGDSALYFCASSEPSGGYNEQFFGPGTRLTVL.

This sequence joins TRBV9 and TRBJ2-7, with 13 bases lining up with TRBD2. The CDR3 spans 17 residues. V gave up 3 bases and J gave up 1 base; unmatched junction bases: 7. Germline V gene lookup returns CDR1 SGDLS and CDR2 YYNGEE. CDR3 in DNA: TGTGCCAGCAGCGCCACACAGACTAGCGGGAGGTCCTACGAGCAGTACTTC. This encodes CASSATQTSGRSYEQYF.

CDR3 coding DNA: TGTGCCAGCAGCTTAGGAGGGGGGGCCACTGAAGCTTTCTTT. It is translated as CASSLGGGATEAFF. V is TRBV7-2 and J is TRBJ1-1; possible D gene TRBD1, 6 bases. Trimming took 1 base from V and 4 from J, leaving 10 bases between them. The germline V gene encodes CDR1 SGHTA and CDR2 FQGNSA. CDR3 length: 14 residues. The full variable domain, in which reference TRBV7-2 and TRBJ1-1 provide the parts outside the CDR3, is GAGVSQSPSNKVTEKGKDVELRCDPISGHTALYWYRQSLGQGLEFLIYFQGNSAPDKSGLPSDRFSAERTGGSVSTLTIQRTQQEDSAVYLCASSLGGGATEAFFGQGTRLTVV.

The CDR3 DNA reads TGTGCCAGCAGCCTAGGGACAGGGACCTACAATGAGCAGTTCTTC. Its protein is CASSLGTGTYNEQFF. This chain connects TRBV27 to TRBJ2-1, with 9 bases fitting TRBD1. With V trimmed by 6 bases and J by 2 bases, 5 bases remained unmatched. CDR1 MNHEY and CDR2 SMNVEV come from the germline V gene (reference sequence). The length of the CDR3 is 15 residues.

The chain links TRBV2 to TRBJ2-3; D gene uncertain. CDR1 SNHLY and CDR2 FYNNEI come from the germline V gene. V lost 5 bases and J lost 2, with 11 bases in between. CDR3 length: 14 amino acids. The CDR3: CASSYTATTDTQYF. DNA for the CDR3: TGTGCCAGCAGTTATACAGCAACCACAGATACGCAGTATTTT.

V and J are TRBV7-2 and TRBJ1-2; possibly TRBD1 for D (5 bases). Trimming removed 2 bases from V and 3 bases from J, with 13 bases in between. CDR1 is SGHTA and CDR2 is FQGNSA in the germline V gene. This CDR3 is built from 15 residues. CDR3: CASSLSQGEYYGYTF. The DNA of the CDR3 is TGTGCCAGCAGCTTATCGCAGGGCGAATACTATGGCTACACCTTC. The whole variable domain, remainder taken from reference TRBV7-2 and TRBJ1-2, is GAGVSQSPSNKVTEKGKDVELRCDPISGHTALYWYRQSLGQGLEFLIYFQGNSAPDKSGLPSDRFSAERTGGSVSTLTIQRTQQEDSAVYLCASSLSQGEYYGYTFGSGTRLTVV.

The chain links TRBV6-1 to TRBJ2-1, with 9 positions matching TRBD2. The V segment lost 8 bases and the J segment 2 bases; nucleotides outside the gene matches: 4. Per the germline V gene, CDR1 is MNHNS and CDR2 is SASEGT. The CDR3 length is 14 residues. CDR3 bases: TGTGCCAGCGATAGCGGGAGTACCTACAATGAGCAGTTCTTC. Protein product: CASDSGSTYNEQFF.

The V gene is TRBV28, the J gene TRBJ2-3, with 8 positions matching TRBD1. Germline CDR1 is MDHEN and CDR2 is SYDVKM. The CDR3 loop spans 16 amino acids. The V and J ends lost 5 bases and 0 bases, in that order; junction bases with no gene match: 7. CDR3 sequence: CASSARRQGSTDTQYF. The CDR3 bases are TGTGCCAGCAGTGCACGTAGACAGGGGAGCACAGATACGCAGTATTTT. Based on the CDR3 plus reference TRBV28 and TRBJ2-3, the full variable domain is DVKVTQSSRYLVKRTGEKVFLECVQDMDHENMFWYRQDPGLGLRLIYFSYDVKMKEKGDIPEGYSVSREKKERFSLILESASTNQTSMYLCASSARRQGSTDTQYFGPGTRLTVL.

The rearrangement uses TRBV6-5 and TRBJ2-1; tentative D call: TRBD1 (5 bases). The V end was cut by 5 bases, the J end by 4 bases, with 12 bases between. Germline V gene sequence: CDR1 MNHEY, CDR2 SVGAGI. The CDR3 runs 14 residues. CDR3 nucleotides: TGTGCCAGCAGTCCCTCAGGGTTTTACAATGAGCAGTTCTTC. Amino acids: CASSPSGFYNEQFF.

The chain recombines TRBV6-6 with TRBJ1-3; D unresolved. CDR1 and CDR2 from the germline V gene are MNHNY and SVGAGI (reference sequence). V lost 4 bases and J lost 0, with 7 bases in between. CDR3 length: 14 amino acids. CDR3 nucleotides: TGTGCCAGCAGTTTGCAGGACTCTGGAAACACCATATATTTT. Its protein product is CASSLQDSGNTIYF.

The J gene is TRBJ1-2, the V gene TRBV30, with TRBD1 as a possible D gene (6 bases). Per germline, CDR1 GTSNPN and CDR2 SVGIG (reference sequence). There are 13 residues in the CDR3. V was cut by 4 bases and J by 5 bases, with 14 bases left in between. The CDR3 bases are TGTGCCTGGACGCAACAGGGAACTTATGGCTACACCTTC. Amino acid sequence: CAWTQQGTYGYTF.

The chain has TRBV6-1 and TRBJ2-5; TRBD1 matches 9 bases. CDR3 length: 17 amino acids. The V segment lost 4 bases and the J segment 4 bases; nucleotides outside the gene matches: 13. Germline V gene data show CDR1 as MNHNS and CDR2 as SASEGT. The CDR3 DNA reads as TGTGCCAGCAGTGGCGGGACAGGGAACCCAGGGAGAGAGACCCAGTACTTC. This translates into CASSGGTGNPGRETQYF.

This sequence joins TRBV29-1 and TRBJ2-1; 12 positions agree with TRBD2. Trimming removed 7 bases from V and 6 bases from J; junction bases left unmatched: 7. CDR1 and CDR2 from the germline V gene are SQVTM and ANQGSEA. CDR3 length: 14 amino acids. The CDR3 is CSGATSGRGNEQFF. The CDR3 DNA reads as TGCAGCGGGGCGACTAGCGGGAGAGGCAATGAGCAGTTCTTC.

V is TRBV7-2 and J is TRBJ1-2; 8 bases are shared with TRBD1. The V and J ends lost 1 base and 4 bases, in that order; junction bases with no gene match: 5. From germline, CDR1 is SGHTA and CDR2 FQGNSA. This CDR3 has 15 residues. CDR3 region: CASSLGQGAPYGYTF. DNA for the CDR3: TGTGCCAGCAGCTTAGGGCAGGGGGCCCCCTATGGCTACACCTTC.

The gene calls are TRBV11-2 and TRBJ2-7; 7 bases fit TRBD2. J lost 0 bases, V lost 1 base, and 9 bases had no gene match. CDR1 and CDR2 (germline): SGHAT, FQNNGV. This CDR3 is built from 17 residues. CDR3 sequence reads: CASSLGRRRESSYEQYF. The CDR3 nucleotides read TGTGCCAGCAGCTTAGGAAGGCGGCGGGAGAGCTCCTACGAGCAGTACTTC.

V is TRBV4-3 and J is TRBJ2-7, with D possibly TRBD1 on 6 matching bases. Trimming stripped 2 bases from V and 5 bases from J, with 16 bases between. The CDR3 sequence is 15 residues long. CDR1 is LGHNA and CDR2 is YSLEER in the germline V gene. DNA of the CDR3: TGCGCCAGCAGCCAATTACAGGGTGCTATGGACGAGCAGTACTTC. Translation: CASSQLQGAMDEQYF.

The chain has TRBV11-3 and TRBJ2-7; the D is unclear. Germline loops: CDR1 SGHNT, CDR2 YENEEA. The CDR3 has 9 residues. Trimming took off 7 bases at V and 6 bases at J, with 4 bases between the two ends. In DNA form, the CDR3 reads TGTGCCAGCAAGCGCGAGCAGTACTTC. It yields the protein CASKREQYF.